The rows below give T cell receptor beta chains drawn from one sample of a study of blood T cell repertoires in COVID-19. The protocol was immunoSEQ multiplex PCR, while the TCRdb copy is restricted to in-frame clones and leaves out a portion. The sample carries fewer than 350,000 clones, around 89% recorded once. Sequencing was done on a sample of peripheral blood. The receptors originated from a woman in her 30s with COVID-19, enrolled during active disease. The CDR3 runs from the conserved cysteine through the conserved F or W. The D gene is left open where the match is weak. Clone size, where shown, is once, few, many, or a class for clones that have expanded.

clone_size	v_call	cdr3_length	j_call	d_call	cdr3_aa	cdr3_nt
NA	TRBV3-1/TRBV3-2	13	TRBJ2-5	NA	CASSQQLRETQYF	TGTGCCAGCAGCCAACAGTTGCGGGAGACCCAGTACTTC
NA	TRBV18	15	TRBJ2-3	TRBD2	CASSKTSGYTDTQYF	TGTGCCAGCTCAAAAACTAGCGGGTACACAGATACGCAGTATTTT
NA	TRBV2	14	TRBJ2-1	NA	CASSRSSGRNEQFF	TGTGCCAGCAGTAGGTCTTCCGGGAGAAATGAGCAGTTCTTC
once	TRBV18	14	TRBJ1-6	NA	CASSRSSYNSPLHF	TGTGCCAGCTCCCGGAGCTCCTATAATTCACCCCTCCACTTT
NA	TRBV5-1	15	TRBJ1-5	NA	CASSPGGGSNQPQHF	TGCGCCAGCAGTCCAGGTGGTGGGAGCAATCAGCCCCAGCATTTT
NA	TRBV12-3/TRBV12-4	12	TRBJ2-3	NA	CASSRTVDTQYF	TGTGCCAGCAGCCGGACTGTAGATACGCAGTATTTT
NA	TRBV10-3	14	TRBJ1-1	TRBD1	CAISGQGGNTEAFF	TGTGCCATCAGTGGACAGGGAGGTAACACTGAAGCTTTCTTT
NA	TRBV11-2	16	TRBJ1-2	NA	CASSLGQGNSNYGYTF	TGTGCCAGCAGCTTAGGCCAGGGTAATTCTAACTATGGCTACACCTTC
NA	TRBV11-3	16	TRBJ2-1	TRBD1	CASSLDLGQGLYEQFF	TGTGCCAGCAGCTTAGATTTGGGACAGGGGCTTTATGAGCAGTTCTTC
NA	TRBV24-1	12	TRBJ1-5	NA	CATSDQAGPQHF	TGTGCCACCAGTGACCAGGCCGGGCCCCAGCATTTT
NA	TRBV2	14	TRBJ1-1	NA	CASSEDGGKRRAFF	TGTGCCAGCAGTGAAGACGGCGGAAAGAGAAGAGCTTTCTTT
NA	TRBV4-3	15	TRBJ1-3	NA	CASSQDNHSGNTIYF	TGCGCCAGCAGCCAAGACAATCACTCTGGAAACACCATATATTTT
NA	TRBV5-1	17	TRBJ2-6	NA	CASSLPEGLSGANVLTF	TGCGCCAGCAGCCTACCGGAGGGGCTCTCTGGGGCCAACGTCCTGACTTTC
NA	TRBV9	13	TRBJ1-2	NA	CASSAGGGYGYTF	TGTGCCAGCAGCGCCGGGGGAGGGTATGGCTACACCTTC
NA	TRBV5-4	14	TRBJ1-2	NA	CASSLGAPLYGYTF	TGTGCCAGCAGCTTGGGGGCCCCCCTCTATGGCTACACCTTC
NA	TRBV6-1	14	TRBJ1-2	TRBD1	CASSEGTGDYGYTF	TGTGCCAGCAGTGAAGGGACAGGGGACTATGGCTACACCTTC
NA	TRBV24-1	13	TRBJ2-3	NA	CATAHTSTDTQYF	TGTGCCACCGCACACACCTCGACAGATACGCAGTATTTT
NA	TRBV7-9	14	TRBJ1-6	NA	CASSLLLTNSPLHF	TGTGCCAGCAGCTTACTACTGACAAATTCACCCCTCCACTTT
once	TRBV7-6	14	TRBJ2-7	NA	CASSPFSMSYEQYF	TGTGCCAGCAGTCCCTTTAGTATGAGCTACGAGCAGTACTTC
NA	TRBV27	17	TRBJ2-1	TRBD2	CASSSPGLAGGPNEQFF	TGTGCCAGCAGTTCTCCGGGACTAGCGGGGGGGCCCAATGAGCAGTTCTTC
NA	TRBV11-3	12	TRBJ2-5	NA	CASSLVSVAQYF	TGTGCCAGCAGCTTAGTTTCGGTAGCCCAGTACTTC
NA	TRBV3-1/TRBV3-2	11	TRBJ1-2	NA	CASSHQGSVTF	TGTGCCAGCAGTCACCAGGGGTCAGTCACCTTC
NA	TRBV27	13	TRBJ1-3	NA	CASSSRAGNTIYF	TGTGCCAGCAGTTCTCGTGCTGGAAACACCATATATTTT
NA	TRBV27	13	TRBJ1-3	NA	CASSMRSGNTIYF	TGTGCCAGCAGTATGCGCTCTGGAAACACCATATATTTT
NA	TRBV6-5	14	TRBJ1-1	TRBD1	CASRRQGGFTEAFF	TGTGCCAGCCGCCGCCAGGGGGGTTTCACTGAAGCTTTCTTT
NA	TRBV28	16	TRBJ1-2	TRBD1	CASSPRGQGRVRGYTF	TGTGCCAGCAGTCCTAGGGGACAGGGGAGGGTCAGAGGCTACACCTTC
NA	TRBV13	13	TRBJ2-7	NA	CASARGNSYEQYF	TGTGCCAGCGCACGGGGTAACTCCTACGAGCAGTACTTC
NA	TRBV4-2	16	TRBJ1-3	NA	CASSQATKSSGNTIYF	TGTGCCAGCAGCCAAGCAACGAAGAGCTCTGGAAACACCATATATTTT
few	TRBV6-5	12	TRBJ2-5	TRBD2	CASSYRGGTQYF	TGTGCCAGCAGTTATCGGGGGGGGACCCAGTACTTC
once	TRBV6-1	17	TRBJ2-2	TRBD2	CASSEEKLAGNTGELFF	TGTGCCAGCAGTGAAGAAAAGCTAGCGGGGAACACCGGGGAGCTGTTTTTT
NA	TRBV10-3	13	TRBJ2-7	NA	CAISELEGSEQYF	TGTGCCATCAGTGAACTGGAGGGCAGCGAGCAGTACTTC
NA	TRBV14	14	TRBJ1-5	NA	CASSQWGHNQPQHF	TGTGCCAGCAGCCAGTGGGGCCACAATCAGCCCCAGCATTTT
NA	TRBV19	16	TRBJ1-5	TRBD1	CASTWTGLYSNQPQHF	TGTGCCAGTACCTGGACAGGACTCTATAGCAATCAGCCCCAGCATTTT
NA	TRBV19	13	TRBJ2-3	NA	CASSIGASDTQYF	TGTGCCAGTAGTATCGGAGCGTCAGATACGCAGTATTTT
NA	TRBV3-1/TRBV3-2	13	TRBJ1-1	NA	CASSRGGNTEAFF	TGTGCCAGCAGCCGGGGAGGGAACACTGAAGCTTTCTTT